This T cell receptor (beta chain) comes out of a study of CD8 T cells in Susac syndrome. Study observations and caveats: Clonal CD8+ expansion in Susac was highest in TEMRA cells and active patients. As the study acknowledged, the number of individuals in its TCR sequencing and HLA analysis was relatively small.

Of note for this clonotype: What it binds is unknown.

When the RNA was reverse transcribed, random hexamers were used with an input of about 0.45 to 1 ug. Amplification of TCR beta CDR3 spanned 54 Vbeta and 13 Jbeta via immunoSEQ multiplex PCR. One entry per CDR3 protein, called by TCRdb with MiXCR from the immunoSEQ multiplex PCR reads. The sample records roughly 130,000 distinct CDR3 sequences, 90% to 95% being singletons. Negative isolation was used for CD8+ and CD4+ T cells, and FACS enrichment was applied to TEMRA cells. Material: CD8+ T cells from PBMCs. The receptor comes from a human donor with Susac syndrome.

In DNA, the CDR3 is TGCGCCAGCAGCCAGGTACTAGCGGGGCACTACGAGCAGTACTTC. Its protein is CASSQVLAGHYEQYF. V usage is TRBV4-1 and J usage is TRBJ2-7, with 10 bases fitting TRBD2. Germline CDR1 and CDR2: MGHRA and YSYEKL. The CDR3 sequence is 15 residues long. V was pared by 3 bases and J by 3 bases, with 5 bases of the junction left unmatched.